Detailed here is one T cell receptor (beta chain). Profiling relied on immunoSEQ multiplex PCR, and the TCRdb table lists in-frame clones only, not all of them. The table includes about 150,000 clones, roughly nine tenths detected once. Trimming at V came to 6 bases and at J to 10 bases, leaving 6 bases not matched to a gene. Germline V gene data show CDR1 as SGHVS and CDR2 as FNYEAQ. CDR3 length equals 13 residues. The data stem from a study of blood T cell repertoires in COVID-19. Study information: From the United States, Italy and Spain came samples of acute and convalescent COVID-19.

V and J are TRBV7-6 and TRBJ2-1; TRBD1 aligns across 10 bases. Sequencing input: peripheral blood. The sequence came from a woman aged 70-85 years with acute or convalescent COVID-19. The CDR3 DNA follows: TGTGCCAGCAGTTGGGACAGGGGAAAAGAGCAGTTCTTC. Its protein product is CASSWDRGKEQFF.